Listed below are T cell receptor beta chains from one sample, sequenced in a study of cytotoxic CD8 clonotypes in ibrutinib-treated CLL. Only in-frame clones appear in the TCRdb table, and some are missing; sequencing was by immunoSEQ multiplex PCR. The table lists some 40,000 clones, 68% of them singletons, with approximately 7.7% in the top ten. Specimen: PBMCs, collected at disease progression, from a patient treated with ibrutinib. These receptors were taken from a human donor with chronic lymphocytic leukemia. CDR3s leave out the opening cysteine and the closing phenylalanine or tryptophan. Each record gives: CDR3 protein, V gene, J gene.

ASSLGAGDTQY	TRBV11-3	TRBJ2-3
AWMGRINTGELF	TRBV30	TRBJ2-2
ASSFGTSDTQY	TRBV7-3	TRBJ2-3
AITGTGGTEAF	TRBV10-3	TRBJ1-1
ASNPNALVNEQF	TRBV5-1	TRBJ2-1
ASSEGQTRNTEAF	TRBV6-1	TRBJ1-1
ASSTRTRTSTDTQY	TRBV7-2	TRBJ2-3
ASSEAGLGTDTQY	TRBV10-1	TRBJ2-3
ATGRRELADNEQF	TRBV10-3	TRBJ2-1
ASSRARGTEQY	TRBV19	TRBJ2-7
ASRWTGGEETQY	TRBV5-6	TRBJ2-5
ATSRANPAQPQH	TRBV15	TRBJ1-5
ASSLLGQIKNEQF	TRBV27	TRBJ2-1
ASSLDVKGEAF	TRBV11-3	TRBJ1-1
ASSLSRINTGELF	TRBV7-3	TRBJ2-2
ASSFDRAYEQY	TRBV5-1	TRBJ2-7
ASSWDRGRSYEQY	TRBV7-2	TRBJ2-7
ASSYSDPAGGYT	TRBV6-6	TRBJ1-2
AWGPGLAGAEQY	TRBV30	TRBJ2-7
AISDGTGGNYGYT	TRBV10-3	TRBJ1-2
SARENYEQY	TRBV20-1	TRBJ2-7
ASSDDPGLNTGELF	TRBV25-1	TRBJ2-2
ASSQHQQDEYAEQY	TRBV11-3	TRBJ2-7
ASSFLTDTQY	TRBV5-1	TRBJ2-3
ASRGNSYEQY	TRBV27	TRBJ2-7
ASQPGNTEAF	TRBV10-2	TRBJ1-1
ASSSAGVPSTDTQY	TRBV7-2	TRBJ2-3
ASSPSGGSGNQPQH	TRBV18	TRBJ1-5
ASSLAGGFGGGNTIY	TRBV7-2	TRBJ1-3
ASSQEGTIDTQY	TRBV4-1	TRBJ2-3
ASNPTGNNYGYT	TRBV6-1	TRBJ1-2
ASSLDSPAYTEAF	TRBV7-8	TRBJ1-1
ASSEAGRSYNEQF	TRBV2	TRBJ2-1
ASSLSTETFTSTDTQY	TRBV28	TRBJ2-3
ASSVAASGYTYEQY	TRBV9	TRBJ2-7
ASSPGRGNTGELF	TRBV18	TRBJ2-2
ASRSSWGRQETQY	TRBV6-5	TRBJ2-5
ASSRGQGEPQH	TRBV7-3	TRBJ1-5
ASSDRGYEQY	TRBV6-1	TRBJ2-7
ASSEVRLKSSGNTIY	TRBV6-1	TRBJ1-3
ASSEWASGSTDTQY	TRBV6-4	TRBJ2-3
ASSLNADTQY	TRBV11-3	TRBJ2-3
ATGLAGDTEAF	TRBV15	TRBJ1-1
ASSARGTAGNTIY	TRBV6-5	TRBJ1-3
ASNDRGVNEQY	TRBV27	TRBJ2-7
ASSTPTGTSGRGYYEQY	TRBV27	TRBJ2-7
ASSLGGPSSGGYT	TRBV5-4	TRBJ1-2
ASSPWGGTEAF	TRBV5-1	TRBJ1-1
ASSRGLQETQY	TRBV5-1	TRBJ2-5